Listed below are T cell receptor beta chains from one sample, sequenced in a study of blood T cell repertoires in COVID-19. The method was immunoSEQ multiplex PCR; TCRdb's version includes in-frame clones alone and lacks a portion of them. The table shows about 400,000 clones, with about nine tenths occurring only once. Sequencing used PBMCs or T cells enriched from blood (not recorded which). The receptors originated from a woman aged 25 to 39 who had recovered from COVID-19. CDR3s include the opening cysteine and the closing phenylalanine or tryptophan. D genes are given only for firm matches. Some rows mark clone size as missing; the rest say once, few, many or name a class of expanded clone.

V gene: TRBV28
D gene: TRBD2
J gene: TRBJ2-5
clone size: once
CDR3 protein: CASSPGGAGGQETQYF
CDR3 DNA: TGTGCCAGCAGTCCGGGGGGGGCAGGTGGCCAAGAGACCCAGTACTTC

V gene: TRBV30
D gene: TRBD1
J gene: TRBJ1-2
clone size: NA
CDR3 protein: CASHRGQISGYTF
CDR3 DNA: TGTGCCAGCCACAGGGGGCAGATAAGTGGCTACACCTTC

V gene: TRBV2
D gene: TRBD1
J gene: TRBJ1-5
clone size: once
CDR3 protein: CASSEDRVDQPQHF
CDR3 DNA: TGTGCCAGCAGTGAGGACAGGGTAGATCAGCCCCAGCATTTT

V gene: TRBV27
D gene: NA
J gene: TRBJ2-5
clone size: NA
CDR3 protein: CASSKPGMYETQYF
CDR3 DNA: TGTGCCAGCAGTAAACCGGGGATGTACGAGACCCAGTACTTC

V gene: TRBV11-1
D gene: NA
J gene: TRBJ1-2
clone size: NA
CDR3 protein: CASSLLGGNYGYTF
CDR3 DNA: TGTGCCAGCAGCTTGCTTGGTGGCAACTATGGCTACACCTTC

V gene: TRBV7-9
D gene: TRBD1
J gene: TRBJ1-6
clone size: NA
CDR3 protein: CASSPGQGSSPLHF
CDR3 DNA: TGTGCCAGCAGCCCGGGACAGGGGAGTTCACCCCTCCACTTT

V gene: TRBV24-1
D gene: NA
J gene: TRBJ2-2
clone size: NA
CDR3 protein: CATESGDITGELFF
CDR3 DNA: TGTGCCACCGAGAGCGGGGACATCACCGGGGAGCTGTTTTTT

V gene: TRBV30
D gene: NA
J gene: TRBJ1-5
clone size: once
CDR3 protein: CAWSRSNQPQHF
CDR3 DNA: TGTGCCTGGAGTCGTAGCAATCAGCCCCAGCATTTT

V gene: TRBV6-6
D gene: NA
J gene: TRBJ2-7
clone size: NA
CDR3 protein: CASSYTGGGHTYEQYF
CDR3 DNA: TGTGCCAGCAGTTACACCGGCGGGGGCCATACCTACGAGCAGTACTTC

V gene: TRBV18
D gene: NA
J gene: TRBJ1-2
clone size: NA
CDR3 protein: CASSPDTSYGYTF
CDR3 DNA: TGTGCCAGCTCACCAGACACTTCCTATGGCTACACCTTC

V gene: TRBV3-1/TRBV3-2
D gene: NA
J gene: TRBJ2-7
clone size: NA
CDR3 protein: CASSVFRQDGLVYEQYF
CDR3 DNA: TGTGCCAGCAGCGTTTTTAGACAGGATGGTCTCGTCTACGAGCAGTACTTC

V gene: TRBV2
D gene: NA
J gene: TRBJ1-4
clone size: NA
CDR3 protein: CASAGKTVTNEKLFF
CDR3 DNA: TGTGCCAGCGCTGGGAAGACAGTTACAAATGAAAAACTGTTTTTT

V gene: TRBV24-1
D gene: TRBD1
J gene: TRBJ1-2
clone size: once
CDR3 protein: CATSDTGGLGYTF
CDR3 DNA: TGTGCCACCAGTGATACAGGGGGCCTGGGCTACACCTTC

V gene: TRBV19
D gene: NA
J gene: TRBJ1-5
clone size: NA
CDR3 protein: CASSVSRQPQHF
CDR3 DNA: TGTGCCAGTAGTGTAAGCCGCCAGCCCCAGCATTTT

V gene: TRBV18
D gene: NA
J gene: TRBJ1-2
clone size: NA
CDR3 protein: CASSPVAGLESNYGYTF
CDR3 DNA: TGTGCCAGCTCACCGGTGGCCGGACTCGAATCTAACTATGGCTACACCTTC

V gene: TRBV27
D gene: TRBD1
J gene: TRBJ2-7
clone size: NA
CDR3 protein: CASTDRPHTFYEQYF
CDR3 DNA: TGTGCCAGCACGGACAGGCCCCACACATTCTACGAGCAGTACTTC

V gene: TRBV27
D gene: NA
J gene: TRBJ2-1
clone size: NA
CDR3 protein: CASRWSSYNEQFF
CDR3 DNA: TGTGCCAGCAGGTGGAGCTCCTACAATGAGCAGTTCTTC

V gene: TRBV30
D gene: NA
J gene: TRBJ1-4
clone size: NA
CDR3 protein: CAWSVGGIGEKLFF
CDR3 DNA: TGTGCCTGGAGTGTAGGTGGAATCGGGGAAAAACTGTTTTTT

V gene: TRBV7-8
D gene: NA
J gene: TRBJ1-2
clone size: few
CDR3 protein: CASSPLGANYGYTF
CDR3 DNA: TGTGCCAGCAGCCCCTTGGGAGCTAACTATGGCTACACCTTC

V gene: TRBV5-1
D gene: NA
J gene: TRBJ1-2
clone size: NA
CDR3 protein: CASSEDRANYGYTF
CDR3 DNA: TGCGCCAGCAGCGAGGACAGAGCTAACTATGGCTACACCTTC

V gene: TRBV3-1/TRBV3-2
D gene: NA
J gene: TRBJ2-2
clone size: once
CDR3 protein: CASSQPYGELFF
CDR3 DNA: TGTGCCAGCAGCCAACCTTACGGGGAGCTGTTTTTT

V gene: TRBV5-6
D gene: TRBD1
J gene: TRBJ1-6
clone size: NA
CDR3 protein: CASSLGTGSQSPLHF
CDR3 DNA: TGTGCCAGCAGCTTGGGGACAGGGAGTCAGTCACCCCTCCACTTT

V gene: TRBV7-2
D gene: TRBD1
J gene: TRBJ1-5
clone size: NA
CDR3 protein: CASSFAGQGNQPQHF
CDR3 DNA: TGTGCCAGCAGCTTCGCGGGACAGGGAAATCAGCCCCAGCATTTT

V gene: TRBV25-1
D gene: NA
J gene: TRBJ1-6
clone size: NA
CDR3 protein: CASTFGGHNSPLHF
CDR3 DNA: TGTGCCAGCACTTTCGGGGGTCATAATTCACCCCTCCACTTT

V gene: TRBV5-1
D gene: TRBD2
J gene: TRBJ2-7
clone size: few
CDR3 protein: CASSQTSGSPNEQYF
CDR3 DNA: TGCGCCAGCAGCCAGACTAGCGGGAGTCCCAACGAGCAGTACTTC

V gene: TRBV7-9
D gene: NA
J gene: TRBJ1-5
clone size: NA
CDR3 protein: CASSLGQAGQPQHF
CDR3 DNA: TGTGCCAGCAGCTTAGGTCAGGCAGGTCAGCCCCAGCATTTT

V gene: TRBV19
D gene: NA
J gene: TRBJ1-5
clone size: once
CDR3 protein: CASTDGQMGPQHF
CDR3 DNA: TGTGCCAGTACCGACGGACAGATGGGGCCCCAGCATTTT

V gene: TRBV18
D gene: TRBD1
J gene: TRBJ1-3
clone size: NA
CDR3 protein: CASSPTGVRGNTIYF
CDR3 DNA: TGTGCCAGCTCACCGACAGGGGTGAGAGGAAACACCATATATTTT

V gene: TRBV5-4
D gene: NA
J gene: TRBJ1-5
clone size: NA
CDR3 protein: CASSSGGGNQPQHF
CDR3 DNA: TGTGCCAGCAGCTCGGGGGGGGGCAATCAGCCCCAGCATTTT

V gene: TRBV3-1/TRBV3-2
D gene: NA
J gene: TRBJ2-5
clone size: NA
CDR3 protein: CASSQGREETQYF
CDR3 DNA: TGTGCCAGCAGCCAAGGACGGGAAGAGACCCAGTACTTC

V gene: TRBV6-2/TRBV6-3
D gene: NA
J gene: TRBJ2-3
clone size: NA
CDR3 protein: CASSYAGASTDTQYF
CDR3 DNA: TGTGCCAGCAGTTACGCGGGGGCTAGCACAGATACGCAGTATTTT

V gene: TRBV5-1
D gene: TRBD1
J gene: TRBJ2-2
clone size: NA
CDR3 protein: CASSRQGPNTGELFF
CDR3 DNA: TGCGCCAGCAGCCGACAGGGGCCGAACACCGGGGAGCTGTTTTTT

V gene: TRBV19
D gene: TRBD2
J gene: TRBJ2-1
clone size: NA
CDR3 protein: CASSSLAGMSYNEQFF
CDR3 DNA: TGTGCCAGTAGTTCACTAGCGGGGATGTCATACAATGAGCAGTTCTTC

V gene: TRBV25-1
D gene: NA
J gene: TRBJ1-1
clone size: NA
CDR3 protein: CASSELGKAFF
CDR3 DNA: TGTGCCAGCAGTGAGCTGGGCAAGGCTTTCTTT

V gene: TRBV6-5
D gene: NA
J gene: TRBJ1-4
clone size: NA
CDR3 protein: CASTRIIGEKLFF
CDR3 DNA: TGTGCCAGCACGCGGATTATTGGTGAAAAACTGTTTTTT

V gene: TRBV2
D gene: TRBD1
J gene: TRBJ2-7
clone size: NA
CDR3 protein: CASTGTGIYEQYF
CDR3 DNA: TGTGCCAGCACCGGGACAGGGATTTACGAGCAGTACTTC

V gene: TRBV7-9
D gene: NA
J gene: TRBJ2-4
clone size: NA
CDR3 protein: CASSLGAGAIAKNIQYF
CDR3 DNA: TGTGCCAGCAGCTTAGGGGCAGGGGCAATAGCCAAAAACATTCAGTACTTC

V gene: TRBV29-1
D gene: NA
J gene: TRBJ1-1
clone size: NA
CDR3 protein: CSVEVGRGNTEAFF
CDR3 DNA: TGCAGCGTTGAAGTGGGCAGGGGGAACACTGAAGCTTTCTTT

V gene: TRBV5-6
D gene: NA
J gene: TRBJ1-4
clone size: NA
CDR3 protein: CASSLRSGTAYEKLFF
CDR3 DNA: TGTGCCAGCAGCTTGCGCTCCGGGACTGCTTATGAAAAACTGTTTTTT

V gene: TRBV7-3
D gene: NA
J gene: TRBJ1-2
clone size: NA
CDR3 protein: CASSLNSGQGTYGYTF
CDR3 DNA: TGTGCCAGCAGCTTAAATTCAGGGCAGGGGACCTATGGCTACACCTTC

V gene: TRBV7-3
D gene: TRBD2
J gene: TRBJ2-3
clone size: NA
CDR3 protein: CASSPNGLTSGVTDTQYF
CDR3 DNA: TGTGCCAGCAGCCCAAATGGCTTGACTAGCGGGGTCACAGATACGCAGTATTTT

V gene: TRBV9
D gene: NA
J gene: TRBJ2-1
clone size: NA
CDR3 protein: CASSSGQDSYNEQFF
CDR3 DNA: TGTGCCAGCAGCTCGGGACAAGACTCCTACAATGAGCAGTTCTTC

V gene: TRBV4-1
D gene: TRBD1
J gene: TRBJ1-4
clone size: NA
CDR3 protein: CASRADRGVTNEKLFF
CDR3 DNA: TGCGCCAGCAGGGCGGACAGGGGAGTTACTAATGAAAAACTGTTTTTT

V gene: TRBV5-1
D gene: NA
J gene: TRBJ1-1
clone size: NA
CDR3 protein: CASSLRSQATEAFF
CDR3 DNA: TGCGCCAGCAGCTTAAGATCGCAGGCCACTGAAGCTTTCTTT

V gene: TRBV10-3
D gene: TRBD1
J gene: TRBJ1-1
clone size: NA
CDR3 protein: CAISGQRQGHTEAFF
CDR3 DNA: TGTGCCATCAGTGGACAGAGACAGGGCCACACTGAAGCTTTCTTT

V gene: TRBV5-1
D gene: NA
J gene: TRBJ2-7
clone size: once
CDR3 protein: CASSPDSYEQYF
CDR3 DNA: TGCGCCAGCAGCCCTGACAGCTACGAGCAGTACTTC

V gene: TRBV3-1/TRBV3-2
D gene: TRBD1
J gene: TRBJ1-2
clone size: NA
CDR3 protein: CASSSRQGRYTF
CDR3 DNA: TGTGCCAGCAGCTCCCGACAGGGCCGCTACACCTTC

V gene: TRBV2
D gene: NA
J gene: TRBJ2-2
clone size: NA
CDR3 protein: CASSDGAWNTGELFF
CDR3 DNA: TGTGCCAGCAGTGATGGGGCTTGGAACACCGGGGAGCTGTTTTTT

V gene: TRBV7-9
D gene: NA
J gene: TRBJ1-3
clone size: once
CDR3 protein: CASSLTGVSGNTIYF
CDR3 DNA: TGTGCCAGCAGCTTAACAGGCGTATCTGGAAACACCATATATTTT

V gene: TRBV7-6
D gene: TRBD1
J gene: TRBJ2-3
clone size: NA
CDR3 protein: CASSSGTGGRSTDTQYF
CDR3 DNA: TGTGCCAGCAGTAGCGGGACAGGGGGAAGGAGCACAGATACGCAGTATTTT

V gene: TRBV11-2
D gene: NA
J gene: TRBJ1-2
clone size: NA
CDR3 protein: CASSLEGAQDYGYTF
CDR3 DNA: TGTGCCAGCAGCTTAGAAGGGGCGCAGGACTATGGCTACACCTTC

V gene: TRBV27
D gene: NA
J gene: TRBJ2-3
clone size: NA
CDR3 protein: CASSPRFDTQYF
CDR3 DNA: TGTGCCAGCAGTCCTAGATTCGATACGCAGTATTTT

V gene: TRBV5-1
D gene: TRBD2
J gene: TRBJ2-7
clone size: NA
CDR3 protein: CASSLGLAGGHEQYF
CDR3 DNA: TGCGCCAGCAGCTTGGGGCTAGCGGGGGGGCACGAGCAGTACTTC

V gene: TRBV5-5
D gene: NA
J gene: TRBJ1-6
clone size: NA
CDR3 protein: CASSSETALRPLHF
CDR3 DNA: TGTGCCAGCAGCTCTGAGACAGCCCTACGACCCCTCCACTTT

V gene: TRBV3-1/TRBV3-2
D gene: NA
J gene: TRBJ1-3
clone size: NA
CDR3 protein: CASSQARKPSGNTIYF
CDR3 DNA: TGTGCCAGCAGCCAAGCGCGGAAACCCTCTGGAAACACCATATATTTT

V gene: TRBV20-1
D gene: NA
J gene: TRBJ2-7
clone size: NA
CDR3 protein: CSASYTGPRYEQYF
CDR3 DNA: TGCAGTGCCAGTTATACAGGGCCCCGCTACGAGCAGTACTTC

V gene: TRBV6-5
D gene: TRBD1
J gene: TRBJ1-1
clone size: NA
CDR3 protein: CASSPGTGGAEAFF
CDR3 DNA: TGTGCCAGCAGCCCCGGGACAGGCGGCGCTGAAGCTTTCTTT

V gene: TRBV30
D gene: NA
J gene: TRBJ1-1
clone size: NA
CDR3 protein: CAWSPKTVGTEAFF
CDR3 DNA: TGTGCCTGGAGCCCTAAGACAGTCGGCACTGAAGCTTTCTTT

V gene: TRBV28
D gene: NA
J gene: TRBJ1-6
clone size: once
CDR3 protein: CASSGNSPLHF
CDR3 DNA: TGTGCCAGCAGTGGCAATTCACCCCTCCACTTT